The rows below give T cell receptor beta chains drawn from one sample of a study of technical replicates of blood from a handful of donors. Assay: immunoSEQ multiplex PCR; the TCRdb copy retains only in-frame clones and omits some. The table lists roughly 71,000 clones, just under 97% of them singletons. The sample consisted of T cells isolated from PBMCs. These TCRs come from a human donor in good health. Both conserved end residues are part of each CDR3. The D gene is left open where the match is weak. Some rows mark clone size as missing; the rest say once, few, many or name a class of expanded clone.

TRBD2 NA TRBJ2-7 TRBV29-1 TGCAGCGTATTAGCGGGAGCCGGCGACGAGCAGTACTTC CSVLAGAGDEQYF
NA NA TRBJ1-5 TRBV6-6 TGTGCCAGCAGTTATTCCCGACAGGGCAATCAGCCCCAGCATTTT CASSYSRQGNQPQHF
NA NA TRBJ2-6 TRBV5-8 TGTGCCAGCAGCCTAGGACAGAGCTCTGGGGCCAACGTCCTGACTTTC CASSLGQSSGANVLTF
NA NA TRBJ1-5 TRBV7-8 TGTGCCAGCAGCTTAGCGCGGGGGCAGCCCCAGCATTTT CASSLARGQPQHF
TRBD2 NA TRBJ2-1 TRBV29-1 TGCAGCCGTAGCGGGATCGGGACAAATGAGCAGTTCTTC CSRSGIGTNEQFF
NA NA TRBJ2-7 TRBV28 TGTGCCAGCAGTTTTAAAGCGGGCTCTACCCGCGACGAGCAGTACTTC CASSFKAGSTRDEQYF
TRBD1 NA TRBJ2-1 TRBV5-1 TGCGCCAGCCAGGGGACAGACTTCTACAATGAGCAGTTCTTC CASQGTDFYNEQFF
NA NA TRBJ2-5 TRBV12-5 TGTGCTAGTGGTAAGGACAGCCTAAGTCAAGAGACCCAGTACTTC CASGKDSLSQETQYF
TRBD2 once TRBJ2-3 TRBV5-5 TGTGCCAGCAGCTTCCGACTAGCGGGAGGGCAATCTCCCTATACGCAGTATTTT CASSFRLAGGQSPYTQYF
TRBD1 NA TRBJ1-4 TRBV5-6 TGTGCCAGCAGCTTAGATAAAGGGGGCCTTCGGGAAAAACTGTTTTTT CASSLDKGGLREKLFF
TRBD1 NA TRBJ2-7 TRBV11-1 TGTGCCAGCAGCTTAGTACAGGGGGCGGTCGAGCAGTACTTC CASSLVQGAVEQYF
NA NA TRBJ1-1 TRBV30 TGTGCCTGGAGTGTATCTAATGAAGCTTTCTTT CAWSVSNEAFF
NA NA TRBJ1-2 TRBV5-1 TGCGCCAGCAGCTTGGGGTCAATGGGGGCGCGAGGCTACACCTTC CASSLGSMGARGYTF
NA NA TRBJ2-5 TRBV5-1 TGCGCCAGCAGCTTGGAGCAGGGTCGGGAGACCCAGTACTTC CASSLEQGRETQYF
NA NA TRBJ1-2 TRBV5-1 TGCGCCAGCAGCTTGGTGGCAGGGTACTATGGCTACACCTTC CASSLVAGYYGYTF
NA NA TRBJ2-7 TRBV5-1 TGCGCCAGCAGCTACCCTAGGGGCGCGGGGTACGAGCAGTACTTC CASSYPRGAGYEQYF
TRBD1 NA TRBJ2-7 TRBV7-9 TGTGCCAGCACCTCGGACAGGACCCTTTACGAGCAGTACTTC CASTSDRTLYEQYF
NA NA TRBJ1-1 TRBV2 TGTGCCAGCAGTGATTATCGGAACACTGAAGCTTTCTTT CASSDYRNTEAFF
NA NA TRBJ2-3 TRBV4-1 TGCGCCAGCAGCCAAGTATGGGGGGGGGCCCCCGATACGCAGTATTTT CASSQVWGGAPDTQYF
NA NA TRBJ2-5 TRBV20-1 TGCAGTGCTACAGGGGGGGAGACCCAGTACTTC CSATGGETQYF
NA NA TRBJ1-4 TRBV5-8 TGTGCCAGCAGCTTGGCCCTGGGGCTGAGGGAAAAACTGTTTTTT CASSLALGLREKLFF
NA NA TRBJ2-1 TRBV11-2 TGTGCCAGCAGCTTTGAAGGCATCGGACAGTACAATGAGCAGTTCTTC CASSFEGIGQYNEQFF